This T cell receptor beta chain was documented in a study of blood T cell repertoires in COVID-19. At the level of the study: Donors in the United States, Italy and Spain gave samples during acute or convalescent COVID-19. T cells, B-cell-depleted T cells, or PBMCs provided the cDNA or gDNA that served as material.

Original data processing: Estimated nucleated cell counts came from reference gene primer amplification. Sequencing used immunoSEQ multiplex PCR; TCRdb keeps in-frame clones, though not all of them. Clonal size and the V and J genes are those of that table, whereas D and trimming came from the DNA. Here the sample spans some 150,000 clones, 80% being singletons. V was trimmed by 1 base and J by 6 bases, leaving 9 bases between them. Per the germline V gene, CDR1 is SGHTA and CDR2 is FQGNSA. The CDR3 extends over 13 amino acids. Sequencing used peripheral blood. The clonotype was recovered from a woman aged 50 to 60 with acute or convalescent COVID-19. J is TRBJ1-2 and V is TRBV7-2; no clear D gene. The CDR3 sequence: CASSLGFRDGYTF. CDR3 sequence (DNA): TGTGCCAGCAGCTTAGGCTTCCGGGATGGCTACACCTTC.